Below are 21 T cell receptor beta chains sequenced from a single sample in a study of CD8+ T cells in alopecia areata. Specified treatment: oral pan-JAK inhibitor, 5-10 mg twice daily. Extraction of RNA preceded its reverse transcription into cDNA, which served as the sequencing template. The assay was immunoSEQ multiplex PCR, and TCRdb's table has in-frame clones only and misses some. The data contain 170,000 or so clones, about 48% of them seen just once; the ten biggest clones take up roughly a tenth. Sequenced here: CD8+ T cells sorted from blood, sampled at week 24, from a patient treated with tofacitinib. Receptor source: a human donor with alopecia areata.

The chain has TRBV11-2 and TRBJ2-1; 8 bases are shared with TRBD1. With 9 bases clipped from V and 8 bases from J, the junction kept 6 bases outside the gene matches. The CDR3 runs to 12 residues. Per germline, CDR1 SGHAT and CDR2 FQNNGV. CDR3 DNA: TGTGCCAGTACCGGGACAGGCGATGAGCAGTTCTTC. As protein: CASTGTGDEQFF.

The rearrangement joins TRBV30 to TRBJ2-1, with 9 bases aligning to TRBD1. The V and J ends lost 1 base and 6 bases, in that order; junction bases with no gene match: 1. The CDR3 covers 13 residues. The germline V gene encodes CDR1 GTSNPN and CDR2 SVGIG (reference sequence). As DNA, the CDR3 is TGTGCCTGGAGTGCGGGACAGGGCAATGAGCAGTTCTTC. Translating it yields CAWSAGQGNEQFF.

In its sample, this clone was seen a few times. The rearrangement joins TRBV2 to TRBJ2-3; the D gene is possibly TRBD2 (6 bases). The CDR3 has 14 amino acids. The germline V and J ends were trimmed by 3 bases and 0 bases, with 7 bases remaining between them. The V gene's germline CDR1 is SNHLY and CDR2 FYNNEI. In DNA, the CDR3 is TGTGCCAGCAGTGAGGCGGGAAGCACAGATACGCAGTATTTT. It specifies CASSEAGSTDTQYF. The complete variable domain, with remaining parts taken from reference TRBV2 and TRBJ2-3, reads EPEVTQTPSHQVTQMGQEVILRCVPISNHLYFYWYRQILGQKVEFLVSFYNNEISEKSEIFDDQFSVERPDGSNFTLKIRSTKLEDSAMYFCASSEAGSTDTQYFGPGTRLTVL.

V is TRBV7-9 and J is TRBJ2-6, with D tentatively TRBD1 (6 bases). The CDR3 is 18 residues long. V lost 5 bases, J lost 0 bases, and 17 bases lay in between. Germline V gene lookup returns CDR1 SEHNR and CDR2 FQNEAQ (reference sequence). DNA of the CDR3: TGTGCCAGCAGCCCCGAGGGGGAGCCCCGCTCTGGGGCCAACGTCCTGACTTTC. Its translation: CASSPEGEPRSGANVLTF.

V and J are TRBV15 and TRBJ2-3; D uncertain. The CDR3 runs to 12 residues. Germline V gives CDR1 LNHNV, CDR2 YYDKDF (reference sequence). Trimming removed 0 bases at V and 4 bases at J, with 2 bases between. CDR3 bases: TGTGCCACCAGCAGAGAGGCAGATACGCAGTATTTT. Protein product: CATSREADTQYF. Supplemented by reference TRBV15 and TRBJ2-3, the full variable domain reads DAMVIQNPRYQVTQFGKPVTLSCSQTLNHNVMYWYQQKSSQAPKLLFHYYDKDFNNEADTPDNFQSRRPNTSFCFLDIRSPGLGDTAMYLCATSREADTQYFGPGTRLTVL.

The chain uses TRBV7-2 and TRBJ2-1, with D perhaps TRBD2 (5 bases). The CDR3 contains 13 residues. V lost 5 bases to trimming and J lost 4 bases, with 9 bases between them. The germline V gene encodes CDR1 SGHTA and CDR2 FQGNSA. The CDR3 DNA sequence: TGTGCCAGCAGCCAGGACTCATACAATGAGCAGTTCTTC. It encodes CASSQDSYNEQFF.

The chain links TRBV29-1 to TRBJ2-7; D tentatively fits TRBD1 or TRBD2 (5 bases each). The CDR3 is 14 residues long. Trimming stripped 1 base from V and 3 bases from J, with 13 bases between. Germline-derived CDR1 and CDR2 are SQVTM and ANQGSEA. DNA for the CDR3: TGCAGCGTTGAAGTAGGGACGGTGAGCTACGAGCAGTACTTC. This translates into CSVEVGTVSYEQYF.

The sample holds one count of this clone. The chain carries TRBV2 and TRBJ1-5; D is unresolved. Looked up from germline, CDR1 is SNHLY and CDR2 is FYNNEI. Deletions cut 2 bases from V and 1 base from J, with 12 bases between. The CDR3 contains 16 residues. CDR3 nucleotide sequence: TGTGCCAGCAGTGAATTTGGGGAAGGGAGCAATCAGCCCCAGCATTTT. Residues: CASSEFGEGSNQPQHF. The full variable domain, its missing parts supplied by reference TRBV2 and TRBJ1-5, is EPEVTQTPSHQVTQMGQEVILRCVPISNHLYFYWYRQILGQKVEFLVSFYNNEISEKSEIFDDQFSVERPDGSNFTLKIRSTKLEDSAMYFCASSEFGEGSNQPQHFGDGTRLSIL.

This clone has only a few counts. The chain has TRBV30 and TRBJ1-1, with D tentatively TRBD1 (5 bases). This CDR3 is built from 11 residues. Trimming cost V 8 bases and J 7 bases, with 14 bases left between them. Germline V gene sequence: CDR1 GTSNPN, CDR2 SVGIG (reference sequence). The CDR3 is CASSTQVEAFF. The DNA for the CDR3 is TGTGCCAGTAGTACACAGGTTGAAGCTTTCTTT.

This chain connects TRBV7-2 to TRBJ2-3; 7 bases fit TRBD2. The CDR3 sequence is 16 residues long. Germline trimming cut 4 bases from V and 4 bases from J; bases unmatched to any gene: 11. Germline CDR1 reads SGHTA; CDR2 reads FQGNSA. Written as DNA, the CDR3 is TGTGCCAGCAGCTCCTCAGGTGCGGGGGAGCCAGATACGCAGTATTTT. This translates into CASSSSGAGEPDTQYF.

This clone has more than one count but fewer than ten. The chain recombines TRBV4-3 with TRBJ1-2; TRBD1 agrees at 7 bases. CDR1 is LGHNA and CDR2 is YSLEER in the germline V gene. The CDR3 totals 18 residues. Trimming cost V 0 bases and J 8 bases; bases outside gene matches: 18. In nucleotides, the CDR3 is TGCGCCAGCAGCCAAGATGGCTTCGAGACAGGGAGGGATGTCGGCTACACCTTC. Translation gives CASSQDGFETGRDVGYTF.

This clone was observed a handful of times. The DNA of the CDR3 is TGTGCCAGCAGCCTTACAGCAACTAATGAAAAACTGTTTTTT. Its protein product is CASSLTATNEKLFF. The V gene is TRBV28, the J gene TRBJ1-4; D gene unclear. This CDR3 is built from 14 residues. The V gene's germline CDR1 is MDHEN and CDR2 SYDVKM. V dropped 6 bases and J dropped 0 bases, with 8 bases sitting between them.

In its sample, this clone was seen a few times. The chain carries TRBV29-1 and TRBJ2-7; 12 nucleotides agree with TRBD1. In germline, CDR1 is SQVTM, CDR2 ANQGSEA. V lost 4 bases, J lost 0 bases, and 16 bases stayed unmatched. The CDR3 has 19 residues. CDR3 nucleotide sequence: TGCAGCGTTGTTGTGTTCTCGGGACAGGGGGCTTCAGACTCCTACGAGCAGTACTTC. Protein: CSVVVFSGQGASDSYEQYF.

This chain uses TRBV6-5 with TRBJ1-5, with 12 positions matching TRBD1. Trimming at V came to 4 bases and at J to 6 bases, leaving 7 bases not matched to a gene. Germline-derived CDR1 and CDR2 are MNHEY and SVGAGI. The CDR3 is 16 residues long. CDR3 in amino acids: CASSSGTGGWGQPQHF. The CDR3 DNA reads TGTGCCAGCAGTTCCGGGACAGGGGGCTGGGGTCAGCCCCAGCATTTT.

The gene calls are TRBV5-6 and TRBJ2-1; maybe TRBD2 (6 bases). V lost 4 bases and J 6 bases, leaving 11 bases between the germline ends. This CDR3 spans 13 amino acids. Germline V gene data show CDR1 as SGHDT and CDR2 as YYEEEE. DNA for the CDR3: TGTGCCAGCAGCGGCGGGATAGGCAATGAGCAGTTCTTC. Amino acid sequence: CASSGGIGNEQFF.

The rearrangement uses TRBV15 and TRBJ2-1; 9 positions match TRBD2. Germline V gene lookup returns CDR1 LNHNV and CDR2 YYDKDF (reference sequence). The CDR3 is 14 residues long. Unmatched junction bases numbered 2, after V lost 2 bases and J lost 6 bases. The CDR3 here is CATSRRRGGNEQFF. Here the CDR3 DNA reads TGTGCCACCAGCAGACGGCGGGGGGGCAATGAGCAGTTCTTC.

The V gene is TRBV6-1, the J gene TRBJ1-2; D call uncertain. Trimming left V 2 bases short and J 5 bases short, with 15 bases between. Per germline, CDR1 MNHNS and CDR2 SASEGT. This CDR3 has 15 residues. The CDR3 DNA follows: TGTGCCAGCAGTGAATTTTCCGGAGACATTTATGGCTACACCTTC. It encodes CASSEFSGDIYGYTF.

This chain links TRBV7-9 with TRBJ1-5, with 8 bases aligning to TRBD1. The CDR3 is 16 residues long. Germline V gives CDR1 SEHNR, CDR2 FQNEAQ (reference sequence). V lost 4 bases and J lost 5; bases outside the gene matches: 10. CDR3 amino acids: CASSSGTGMRDQPQHF. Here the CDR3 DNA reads TGTGCCAGCAGCTCCGGGACAGGCATGCGGGATCAGCCCCAGCATTTT.

The CDR3 loop is CASSSRPGGTNQETQYF. The CDR3 nucleotides are TGTGCCAGCAGCTCCCGGCCGGGGGGGACAAATCAAGAGACCCAGTACTTC. The chain employs TRBV7-6 and TRBJ2-5, with 8 bases that match TRBD2. The CDR3 consists of 17 residues. Germline V gives CDR1 SGHVS, CDR2 FNYEAQ. V lost 4 bases, J lost 2 bases, and 12 bases stayed unmatched.

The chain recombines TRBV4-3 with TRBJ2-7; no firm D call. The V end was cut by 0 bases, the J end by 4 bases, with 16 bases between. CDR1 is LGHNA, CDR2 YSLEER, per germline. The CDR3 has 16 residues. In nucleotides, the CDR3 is TGCGCCAGCAGCCAAGATAGAAGTGGAACCTTGTACGAGCAGTACTTC. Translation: CASSQDRSGTLYEQYF.

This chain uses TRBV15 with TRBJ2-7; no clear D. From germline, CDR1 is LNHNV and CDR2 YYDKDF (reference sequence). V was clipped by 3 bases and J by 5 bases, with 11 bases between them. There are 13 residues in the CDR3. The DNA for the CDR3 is TGTGCCACCAGCAGTGACCAGGTGCACGAGCAGTACTTC. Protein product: CATSSDQVHEQYF. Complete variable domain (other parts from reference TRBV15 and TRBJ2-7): DAMVIQNPRYQVTQFGKPVTLSCSQTLNHNVMYWYQQKSSQAPKLLFHYYDKDFNNEADTPDNFQSRRPNTSFCFLDIRSPGLGDTAMYLCATSSDQVHEQYFGPGTRLTVT.